This is a list of T cell receptor beta chains from one sample in a study of blood T cell repertoires in COVID-19. TCRdb keeps only in-frame clones here, not all; method: immunoSEQ multiplex PCR. The sample has about 220,000 clones, roughly four fifths seen once; the top ten hold 15%. The sequenced material came from PBMCs or T cells enriched from blood (not recorded which). The receptors stem from a man aged 40-49 years who had recovered from COVID-19. The CDR3 runs from the conserved cysteine through the conserved F or W. Not all rows give a size; the values are once, few, many and, for expanded clones, a class.

clone_size v_call cdr3_aa
. TRBV6-4 CASSVETGSYEQYF
. TRBV19 CASRPPGQRETQYF
. TRBV5-4 CASSSAGTAPYEQYF
. TRBV15 CATSPGTSGRGGTYNEQFF
. TRBV14 CASSRLGWDTSKQTEAFF
. TRBV7-9 CASSFLGGDTEAFF
. TRBV18 CASSPKLGGEYSYEQYF
. TRBV7-3 CASSPGQNTDTQYF
. TRBV27 CASSLLSGTEAFF
. TRBV6-5 CASSQAKNRVAGYTF
. TRBV28 CASKQGIRQPQHF
. TRBV5-6 CASSSRAYSGNTIYF
. TRBV7-8 CASSDLGQGDEGYTF
. TRBV19 CASSAGPGTGDTGELFF
. TRBV5-5 CASSLGGGVNTEAFF
. TRBV23-1 CASSLIPGHRSLMNTEAFF
. TRBV7-9 CASSWEIGFTVKDEKLFF
few TRBV28 CASSSRGRGYEQYF
. TRBV9 CASSVLVSGSSPLHF
. TRBV7-2 CASSPGLAEYNEQFF
few TRBV3-1/TRBV3-2 CASSPLGTSGPNEQFF
. TRBV28 CASSSGTGHIYF
. TRBV28 CASSLTGGYHEQYF
. TRBV9 CASSPRRGGDTGELFF
. TRBV5-4 CASSMARDSDQALSQYF
. TRBV7-8 CASSSSVSYNEQFF
. TRBV7-2 CASIRVGGTEAFF
. TRBV14 CASSQRTGTGANEQYF
. TRBV3-1/TRBV3-2 CASSQDFGGNQPQHF
. TRBV28 CASSLMGQGAGGHQPQHF
few TRBV5-1 CASSDDRGFTEAFF
. TRBV29-1 CSYLRTGGMTEAFF
. TRBV4-2 CASSLTTGGGEKLFF
. TRBV9 CASSVEDSSYNEQFF
. TRBV29-1 CSVAATGGVTFF
. TRBV30 CAWRAWGLGGEQYF
. TRBV6-1 CASSEGTATYEQYF
. TRBV5-1 CASSLEDSRYQPQHF
. TRBV2 CASSENGAAIGSPLHF
. TRBV15 CATSPGGGTAKFF